What follows are 13 T cell receptor beta chains derived from one specimen sequenced in a study of CXCR3-negative and CXCR3-positive naive CD8 T cells (dated by TCRdb to 2018 to 2020). Overall study results and their limits: TRB CDR3s from CXCR3-positive naive cells showed higher hydrophobicity (lower Kidera factor 4), lower energy, and higher strength and volume indices than CXCR3-negative naive cells.

The instrument was a NextSeq 550. The Human TCR Profiling Kit (MiLaboratory) was used to prepare UMI-labeled 5' RACE TRB cDNA libraries. TCRdb reprocessed the reads into one record per CDR3 protein sequence, lacking DNA. The sample table includes some 130,000 distinct CDR3 sequences. Jointly, the top ten make up 0.41% of the sample. Their antigen targets remain unknown. Input material: naive CXCR3+ CD8+ T cells from blood. The label giving this sample's cell subset or site can be read as: CD45RO-CCR7+CD27+CD95- naive CD8+ T cells expressing CXCR3 (TNR3+). The receptor source for this set is a human donor in good health. Some clones in this sample may be carry-over from other donors' samples.

The V call is TRBV7-9, the J call TRBJ2-7; without DNA, the TCRdb call of TRBD2 cannot be checked. The germline gives CDR1 SEHNR, CDR2 FQNEAQ (reference sequence). CDR3 length: 16 amino acids. Here the CDR3 reads CASSLGLGGSAYEQYF. The entire variable domain, with the rest obtained from reference TRBV7-9 and TRBJ2-7, is as follows: DTGVSQNPRHKITKRGQNVTFRCDPISEHNRLYWYRQTLGQGPEFLTYFQNEAQLEKSRLLSDRFSAERPKGSFSTLEIQRTEQGDSAMYLCASSLGLGGSAYEQYFGPGTRLTVT.

The chain links TRBV6-2 or TRBV6-3 to TRBJ1-5; as DNA is missing, the TRBD1 call by TCRdb cannot be tested. Germline V gene lookup returns CDR1 MNHEY and CDR2 SVGEGT. The CDR3 runs 21 residues. The CDR3: CASRTESGGPQIYSSNQPQHF.

This sequence joins TRBV28 and TRBJ2-7. Germline V gene lookup returns CDR1 MDHEN and CDR2 SYDVKM. This CDR3 is built from 11 residues. Here the CDR3 reads CASRGNREQYF.

The chain is built from TRBV14 and TRBJ2-7. Per the germline V gene, CDR1 is SGHDN and CDR2 is FVKESK. CDR3 length: 14 residues. Here the CDR3 reads CASSRFPSSYEQYF.

The chain links TRBV5-1 to TRBJ1-2; the D gene TCRdb calls, TRBD1, cannot be checked with no DNA. The length of the CDR3 is 15 residues. The V gene's germline CDR1 is SGHRS and CDR2 YFSETQ. This CDR3 is CASSDRDSANYGYTF.

V usage is TRBV5-5 and J usage is TRBJ2-2; TCRdb's assignment of TRBD2 cannot be checked, as there is no DNA. This CDR3 is built from 15 residues. Germline CDR1 reads SGHKS; CDR2 reads YYEKEE (reference sequence). CDR3 amino acids: CASSSGTSNPGELFF. Full variable domain (outside the CDR3, taken from reference TRBV5-5 and TRBJ2-2): DAGVTQSPTHLIKTRGQQVTLRCSPISGHKSVSWYQQVLGQGPQFIFQYYEKEERGRGNFPDRFSARQFPNYSSELNVNALLLGDSALYLCASSSGTSNPGELFFGEGSRLTVL.

The V and J genes are TRBV29-1 and TRBJ2-5. CDR1 and CDR2 (germline): SQVTM, ANQGSEA. The CDR3 consists of 12 residues. The CDR3 loop reads CSVVTLQETQYF.

The chain has TRBV12-5 and TRBJ2-5; TCRdb names TRBD2, which stays unverified in the absence of DNA. CDR1 LGHNT and CDR2 FRNRAP come from the germline V gene. The CDR3 covers 16 residues. CDR3 sequence reads: CASGLFAGPFDQTQYF.

V and J are TRBV7-2 and TRBJ2-3. Germline CDR1 reads SGHTA; CDR2 reads FQGNSA. This CDR3 spans 14 amino acids. CDR3 sequence reads: CASTQEWSADTQYF.

The gene calls are TRBV7-9 and TRBJ2-7; TCRdb picks TRBD1, but there is no DNA to check that call. The CDR3 loop spans 18 amino acids. Germline CDR1 and CDR2: SEHNR and FQNEAQ (reference sequence). CDR3 region: CASSPPLLVDRGAYEQYF.

This rearrangement joins TRBV27 to TRBJ1-1. Germline V lookup: CDR1 MNHEY, CDR2 SMNVEV (reference sequence). This CDR3 contains 14 residues. The CDR3 loop reads CASSSFVGNTEAFF.

The gene calls are TRBV7-6 and TRBJ2-2; TCRdb calls TRBD1, which cannot be checked without DNA. The V gene's germline CDR1 is SGHVS and CDR2 FNYEAQ. This CDR3 has 15 amino acids. CDR3 in amino acids: CASSLSAPGAGELFF.

This chain joins TRBV7-8 and TRBJ2-2; as DNA is missing, the TRBD1 call by TCRdb cannot be tested. CDR3 length: 15 amino acids. Germline assignment: CDR1 SGHVS and CDR2 FQNEAQ. CDR3 sequence: CASSYGTGNTGELFF.